The rows below give T cell receptor beta chains drawn from one sample of a study of beta chain features in type 1 diabetes. Libraries were prepared by immunoSEQ multiplex PCR; TCRdb keeps only in-frame clonotypes and omits some of them. The table records some 140,000 clones, around a tenth of them present only once. Material: central memory CD4+ T cells from blood. The receptors come from a man aged 18 to 30 in good health. Each CDR3 is given with its conserved first and last residue. D genes are given only for firm matches. Rows may omit the clone size; those that give it use once, few, many or a size class.

D: TRBD2
J: TRBJ2-1
V: TRBV5-1
size: few
length: 15
CDR3: CASSFAGGQYNEQFF
DNA: TGCGCCAGCAGCTTCGCGGGGGGTCAATACAATGAGCAGTTCTTC

D: .
J: TRBJ2-1
V: TRBV7-3
size: .
length: 15
CDR3: CASSSSGRLEDEQFF
DNA: TGTGCCAGCAGCTCGTCGGGCAGACTGGAGGATGAGCAGTTCTTC

D: .
J: TRBJ1-2
V: TRBV4-2
size: few
length: 14
CDR3: CASSQGTLDYGYTF
DNA: TGTGCCAGCAGCCAAGGTACCCTAGACTATGGCTACACCTTC

D: TRBD1
J: TRBJ2-5
V: TRBV2
size: once
length: 16
CDR3: CASSDPGTGGRETQYF
DNA: TGTGCCAGCAGTGACCCGGGGACAGGTGGGAGGGAGACCCAGTACTTC

D: TRBD1
J: TRBJ1-5
V: TRBV7-2
size: few
length: 15
CDR3: CASSFSQGENQPQHF
DNA: TGTGCCAGCAGCTTTTCACAGGGGGAAAATCAGCCCCAGCATTTT

D: .
J: TRBJ1-5
V: TRBV11-3
size: .
length: 11
CDR3: CASSLIPDQHF
DNA: TGTGCCAGCAGCTTAATTCCAGATCAGCATTTT

D: TRBD2
J: TRBJ2-5
V: TRBV7-2
size: few
length: 15
CDR3: CASTRIAGGRETQYF
DNA: TGTGCCAGCACGAGGATCGCGGGGGGCCGGGAGACCCAGTACTTC

D: TRBD1
J: TRBJ2-1
V: TRBV5-1
size: few
length: 15
CDR3: CASRRDRVDYNEQFF
DNA: TGCGCCAGCAGGCGCGACAGGGTGGACTACAATGAGCAGTTCTTC

D: .
J: TRBJ1-1
V: TRBV18
size: few
length: 13
CDR3: CASSPGVDTEAFF
DNA: TGTGCCAGCTCACCAGGAGTGGACACTGAAGCTTTCTTT

D: .
J: TRBJ1-2
V: TRBV27
size: few
length: 11
CDR3: CASSPGYGYTF
DNA: TGTGCCAGCAGTCCGGGTTATGGCTACACCTTC

D: TRBD1
J: TRBJ1-1
V: TRBV30
size: .
length: 15
CDR3: CAWSPPQGGYTEAFF
DNA: TGTGCCTGGAGTCCCCCACAGGGGGGTTACACTGAAGCTTTCTTT

D: .
J: TRBJ2-7
V: TRBV18
size: few
length: 13
CDR3: CASSPPSGYEQYF
DNA: TGTGCCAGCTCACCACCGTCGGGGTACGAGCAGTACTTC

D: .
J: TRBJ2-3
V: TRBV30
size: few
length: 13
CDR3: CAHGARFTDTQYF
DNA: TGTGCCCATGGAGCGCGGTTCACAGATACGCAGTATTTT

D: .
J: TRBJ2-6
V: TRBV5-4
size: .
length: 15
CDR3: CASSLRLTGANVLTF
DNA: TGTGCCAGCAGCTTGCGACTCACTGGGGCCAACGTCCTGACTTTC

D: .
J: TRBJ1-3
V: TRBV11-2
size: few
length: 14
CDR3: CASSDRGGGNTIYF
DNA: TGTGCCAGCAGCGACCGGGGTGGTGGAAACACCATATATTTT

D: .
J: TRBJ2-3
V: TRBV9
size: .
length: 16
CDR3: CASSVAIQGPSDTQYF
DNA: TGTGCCAGCAGCGTAGCTATCCAGGGCCCGTCAGATACGCAGTATTTT

D: .
J: TRBJ2-3
V: TRBV7-9
size: few
length: 11
CDR3: CASSVGDTQYF
DNA: TGTGCCAGCAGCGTGGGCGATACGCAGTATTTT

D: TRBD1
J: TRBJ2-1
V: TRBV5-1
size: few
length: 15
CDR3: CASSFGGTGYNEQFF
DNA: TGCGCCAGCAGCTTTGGAGGGACAGGCTACAATGAGCAGTTCTTC

D: .
J: TRBJ2-1
V: TRBV9
size: few
length: 17
CDR3: CASSAPDGGGRYNEQFF
DNA: TGTGCCAGCAGCGCCCCGGATGGGGGGGGCCGCTACAATGAGCAGTTCTTC

D: TRBD2
J: TRBJ2-1
V: TRBV7-2
size: few
length: 17
CDR3: CASSLIGGGASGNEQFF
DNA: TGTGCCAGCAGCTTAATTGGCGGGGGGGCTTCCGGGAATGAGCAGTTCTTC

D: TRBD1
J: TRBJ1-6
V: TRBV10-3
size: few
length: 16
CDR3: CAISEPGTGYNSPLHF
DNA: TGTGCCATCAGTGAACCCGGGACAGGGTATAATTCACCCCTCCACTTT

D: TRBD2
J: TRBJ2-3
V: TRBV5-4
size: few
length: 18
CDR3: CASSVINSGGVARDTQYF
DNA: TGTGCCAGCAGCGTTATAAATAGCGGGGGGGTTGCGAGAGATACGCAGTATTTT

D: .
J: TRBJ2-1
V: TRBV18
size: few
length: 14
CDR3: CASSPRSGDNEQFF
DNA: TGTGCCAGCTCACCACGATCAGGGGACAATGAGCAGTTCTTC

D: .
J: TRBJ2-7
V: TRBV5-1
size: .
length: 13
CDR3: CASSLTRGYEQYF
DNA: TGCGCCAGCAGCTTGACCCGAGGCTACGAGCAGTACTTC

D: TRBD1
J: TRBJ2-7
V: TRBV5-1
size: few
length: 13
CDR3: CASSSTGDYEQYF
DNA: TGCGCCAGCAGCTCCACAGGGGACTACGAGCAGTACTTC

D: TRBD1
J: TRBJ2-7
V: TRBV4-1
size: .
length: 15
CDR3: CASSLGQGSSYEQYF
DNA: TGCGCCAGCAGCCTGGGACAGGGAAGCTCCTACGAGCAGTACTTC

D: TRBD2
J: TRBJ2-5
V: TRBV4-1
size: .
length: 17
CDR3: CASSQVLAARMEETQYF
DNA: TGCGCCAGCAGCCAAGTCCTAGCGGCCCGGATGGAAGAGACCCAGTACTTC

D: .
J: TRBJ1-1
V: TRBV5-1
size: .
length: 13
CDR3: CASSLEGGTEAFF
DNA: TGCGCCAGCAGCTTGGAAGGGGGCACTGAAGCTTTCTTT

D: TRBD1
J: TRBJ1-2
V: TRBV7-9
size: many
length: 16
CDR3: CASSLGMGQESYGYTF
DNA: TGTGCCAGCAGCTTAGGGATGGGACAGGAGAGCTATGGCTACACCTTC

D: .
J: TRBJ1-2
V: TRBV27
size: few
length: 15
CDR3: CASSLRDGGNYGYTF
DNA: TGTGCCAGCAGTTTAAGGGACGGGGGGAACTATGGCTACACCTTC

D: .
J: TRBJ2-3
V: TRBV5-1
size: few
length: 14
CDR3: CASRGGVRQDTQYF
DNA: TGCGCCAGCCGGGGCGGGGTCCGCCAAGATACGCAGTATTTT

D: TRBD2
J: TRBJ2-5
V: TRBV28
size: .
length: 12
CDR3: CASLGTSGAPYF
DNA: TGTGCCAGCCTCGGGACTAGCGGGGCGCCCTACTTC

D: TRBD1
J: TRBJ2-3
V: TRBV29-1
size: few
length: 15
CDR3: CSVEPFRDRGDTQYF
DNA: TGCAGCGTTGAACCCTTTAGGGACAGGGGAGATACGCAGTATTTT

D: .
J: TRBJ2-7
V: TRBV30
size: .
length: 12
CDR3: CAWSVPGVEQYF
DNA: TGTGCCTGGAGTGTACCGGGGGTCGAGCAGTACTTC

D: .
J: TRBJ2-1
V: TRBV9
size: .
length: 13
CDR3: CASSVGLVGEQFF
DNA: TGTGCCAGCAGCGTAGGACTAGTTGGTGAGCAGTTCTTC